Reported below is one T cell receptor (beta chain). V shed 1 base and J shed 5 bases, with 8 bases lying between them. CDR3 length equals 13 residues. Germline V lookup: CDR1 SGHTA, CDR2 FQGNSA. The data were obtained in a study of blood T cell repertoires in COVID-19. Study-level information: The United States, Italy and Spain provided the acute and convalescent COVID-19 samples. From T cells, B-cell-depleted T cells, or PBMCs came the material, which was cDNA or gDNA.

As processed by the authors: Reference gene primer amplification gave estimated nucleated cell counts. This table comes from immunoSEQ multiplex PCR, and its TCRdb copy is limited to in-frame clones, with some not included. The V and J calls and clone size come from that table; D and trimming were worked out from the DNA. Of 250,000 to 350,000 clones listed, around 90% are singletons. The TCR originated in a woman aged 45-65 years who had recovered from COVID-19. The specimen sequenced was peripheral blood. The rearrangement uses TRBV7-2 and TRBJ1-1; perhaps TRBD1 as D (5 bases). The CDR3 nucleotides read TGTGCCAGCAGCTTAGGACAGAGGACTGAAGCTTTCTTT. It encodes CASSLGQRTEAFF.